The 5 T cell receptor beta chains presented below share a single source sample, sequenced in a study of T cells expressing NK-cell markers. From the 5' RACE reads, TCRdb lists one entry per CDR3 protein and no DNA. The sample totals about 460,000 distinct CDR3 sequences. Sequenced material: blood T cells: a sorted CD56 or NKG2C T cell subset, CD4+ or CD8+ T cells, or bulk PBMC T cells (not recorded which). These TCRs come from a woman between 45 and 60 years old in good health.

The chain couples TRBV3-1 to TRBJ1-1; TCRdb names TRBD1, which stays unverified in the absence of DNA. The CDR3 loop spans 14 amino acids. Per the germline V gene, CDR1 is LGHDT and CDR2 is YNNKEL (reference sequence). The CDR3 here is CASSQGQATFLAFF.

The CDR3 sequence is CSARDRPKTTPNEKLFF. The chain uses TRBV20-1 and TRBJ1-4. The CDR3 is made up of 17 amino acids. Germline assignment: CDR1 DFQATT and CDR2 SNEGSKA (reference sequence).

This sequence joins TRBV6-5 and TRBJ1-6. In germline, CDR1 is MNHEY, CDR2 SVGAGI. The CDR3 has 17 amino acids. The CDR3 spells CASRTGRKSSYNSPLHF.

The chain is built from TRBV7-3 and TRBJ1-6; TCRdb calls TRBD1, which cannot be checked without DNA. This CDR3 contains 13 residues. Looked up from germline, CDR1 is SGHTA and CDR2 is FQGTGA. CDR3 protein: CASAGDRVTPLHF.

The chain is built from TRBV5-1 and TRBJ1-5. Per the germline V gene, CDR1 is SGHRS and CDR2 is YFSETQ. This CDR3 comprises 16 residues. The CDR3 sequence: CASSLEGVDSNQPQHF. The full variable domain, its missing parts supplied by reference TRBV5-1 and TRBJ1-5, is KAGVTQTPRYLIKTRGQQVTLSCSPISGHRSVSWYQQTPGQGLQFLFEYFSETQRNKGNFPGRFSGRQFSNSRSEMNVSTLELGDSALYLCASSLEGVDSNQPQHFGDGTRLSIL.